This T cell receptor beta chain is from a study of blood T cell repertoires in COVID-19. Looking at the study overall: Italy, Spain and the United States were the sources of the convalescent and acute COVID-19 samples. Sample material is recorded as cDNA or gDNA derived from T cells, B-cell-depleted T cells, or PBMCs.

TCRdb's table, derived via immunoSEQ multiplex PCR, lists solely in-frame clones and lacks some. The repertoire holds some 150,000 clones, with 87% as singletons. The germline V gene has CDR1 LNHDA and CDR2 SQIVND (reference sequence). The CDR3 totals 20 residues. The V end lost 6 bases, the J end lost 0 bases, and 27 bases lay between the germline ends. The chain links TRBV19 to TRBJ1-3; D is perhaps TRBD1 (5 bases). The clonotype comes from a woman aged 45 to 65 with acute or convalescent COVID-19. Sequenced sample: peripheral blood. This chain's CDR3 is CASSNPGGGLSLSSGNTIYF. The CDR3 region has the DNA TGTGCCAGTAGCAACCCCGGCGGGGGTCTCTCCCTAAGCTCTGGAAACACCATATATTTT. The whole variable domain, remainder taken from reference TRBV19 and TRBJ1-3, is DGGITQSPKYLFRKEGQNVTLSCEQNLNHDAMYWYRQDPGQGLRLIYYSQIVNDFQKGDIAEGYSVSREKKESFPLTVTSAQKNPTAFYLCASSNPGGGLSLSSGNTIYFGEGSWLTVV.